A selection of T cell receptor beta chains follows, all from one sample in a study of OX40 agonist ivuxolimab in advanced cancers. Data came from immunoSEQ multiplex PCR; TCRdb stores just in-frame clones and leaves some out. The sample gives roughly 43,000 clones, around 90% of which show up once; approximately 50% is in the top ten. The sequenced sample was CD4+ or CD8+ T cells sorted from blood, obtained in a trial of the OX40 agonist ivuxolimab. The receptors shown here come from an adult with an advanced solid tumor such as melanoma, head and neck, liver or kidney cancer. Both conserved end residues are trimmed from each CDR3. Fields, in order: CDR3 protein, D gene, clone size, CDR3 length, V gene. D genes are given only for firm matches. Size is omitted from some rows. Given values are once, few, many or a class for expanded clones.

cdr3_aa: ASSPGEGSTDTQY; d_call: TRBD2; clone_size: .; cdr3_length: 13; v_call: TRBV5-4
cdr3_aa: ASSFWGSNQPQH; d_call: .; clone_size: .; cdr3_length: 12; v_call: TRBV5-6
cdr3_aa: ASSRPTSGEKLF; d_call: .; clone_size: .; cdr3_length: 12; v_call: TRBV19
cdr3_aa: ASSPVLNTEAF; d_call: .; clone_size: .; cdr3_length: 11; v_call: TRBV5-5
cdr3_aa: AWSVHIPGTGGGQPQH; d_call: TRBD1; clone_size: once; cdr3_length: 16; v_call: TRBV30
cdr3_aa: ASSQTGLNQPQH; d_call: TRBD1; clone_size: .; cdr3_length: 12; v_call: TRBV18
cdr3_aa: ASSLAGTGDIVNYGYT; d_call: TRBD1; clone_size: .; cdr3_length: 16; v_call: TRBV7-9
cdr3_aa: ASSYRETQY; d_call: .; clone_size: few; cdr3_length: 9; v_call: TRBV6-5
cdr3_aa: SVTTIDSNQPQH; d_call: .; clone_size: few; cdr3_length: 12; v_call: TRBV29-1
cdr3_aa: ASSVGRWGQGNTGELF; d_call: TRBD1; clone_size: few; cdr3_length: 16; v_call: TRBV9
cdr3_aa: ASQLEAGVSEQF; d_call: TRBD2; clone_size: .; cdr3_length: 12; v_call: TRBV5-1
cdr3_aa: ASKVWDENTEAF; d_call: .; clone_size: once; cdr3_length: 12; v_call: TRBV2
cdr3_aa: ASSAGGGPDTQY; d_call: .; clone_size: .; cdr3_length: 12; v_call: TRBV9
cdr3_aa: ASSTTGGPDQPQH; d_call: .; clone_size: .; cdr3_length: 13; v_call: TRBV6-1
cdr3_aa: ASSVRDSFLYGYT; d_call: TRBD1; clone_size: .; cdr3_length: 13; v_call: TRBV9
cdr3_aa: ATRGPAAEAF; d_call: .; clone_size: .; cdr3_length: 10; v_call: TRBV7-9
cdr3_aa: ASSLGPTGSRYQPQH; d_call: .; clone_size: .; cdr3_length: 15; v_call: TRBV5-6
cdr3_aa: ASSFDSGPPYT; d_call: .; clone_size: .; cdr3_length: 11; v_call: TRBV7-2
cdr3_aa: ASSSLQGDQPQH; d_call: .; clone_size: .; cdr3_length: 12; v_call: TRBV7-2
cdr3_aa: AISEGAWTEAF; d_call: .; clone_size: once; cdr3_length: 11; v_call: TRBV10-3
cdr3_aa: ASSDVGGQPMNTEAF; d_call: .; clone_size: .; cdr3_length: 15; v_call: TRBV2
cdr3_aa: ASSLASQGAEAF; d_call: TRBD1; clone_size: .; cdr3_length: 12; v_call: TRBV7-2
cdr3_aa: ASSSFSGTSLNEQF; d_call: TRBD2; clone_size: .; cdr3_length: 14; v_call: TRBV11-1
cdr3_aa: SAPSPEENEQF; d_call: .; clone_size: .; cdr3_length: 11; v_call: TRBV29-1
cdr3_aa: ASSLPGLAGGREQY; d_call: TRBD2; clone_size: .; cdr3_length: 14; v_call: TRBV7-2
cdr3_aa: ASSTGGGYT; d_call: TRBD1; clone_size: .; cdr3_length: 9; v_call: TRBV5-4
cdr3_aa: ASSEDRGADTQY; d_call: TRBD1; clone_size: once; cdr3_length: 12; v_call: TRBV5-4
cdr3_aa: ASRPTGVNEQF; d_call: .; clone_size: .; cdr3_length: 11; v_call: TRBV7-6
cdr3_aa: ASSIGHSYEQY; d_call: .; clone_size: .; cdr3_length: 11; v_call: TRBV19
cdr3_aa: ATGTGQGGANVLT; d_call: TRBD1; clone_size: .; cdr3_length: 13; v_call: TRBV10-3
cdr3_aa: ASRIKTGYSNQPQH; d_call: .; clone_size: .; cdr3_length: 14; v_call: TRBV28
cdr3_aa: ASSFPNTRGYEQY; d_call: .; clone_size: .; cdr3_length: 13; v_call: TRBV27
cdr3_aa: ASSVATLAGGPNTQY; d_call: TRBD2; clone_size: .; cdr3_length: 15; v_call: TRBV9
cdr3_aa: ASSPPGQPNEKLF; d_call: TRBD1; clone_size: once; cdr3_length: 13; v_call: TRBV28
cdr3_aa: ASSQPRWAQEAF; d_call: .; clone_size: .; cdr3_length: 12; v_call: TRBV7-8
cdr3_aa: ASRPGTTNEKLF; d_call: .; clone_size: .; cdr3_length: 12; v_call: TRBV5-1
cdr3_aa: SVRWNEQF; d_call: .; clone_size: .; cdr3_length: 8; v_call: TRBV29-1
cdr3_aa: ATREWIQETQY; d_call: .; clone_size: .; cdr3_length: 11; v_call: TRBV15
cdr3_aa: AWSEFRGNQPQH; d_call: .; clone_size: .; cdr3_length: 12; v_call: TRBV30
cdr3_aa: ASSKEVDNEQF; d_call: .; clone_size: .; cdr3_length: 11; v_call: TRBV21-1
cdr3_aa: ASSQDPGTGSYEQY; d_call: TRBD1; clone_size: .; cdr3_length: 14; v_call: TRBV4-3
cdr3_aa: ATSRDWREGVETQY; d_call: TRBD2; clone_size: .; cdr3_length: 14; v_call: TRBV15
cdr3_aa: ASSPDIGTGELF; d_call: .; clone_size: .; cdr3_length: 12; v_call: TRBV7-6
cdr3_aa: ASGLHADTQY; d_call: .; clone_size: .; cdr3_length: 10; v_call: TRBV12-5
cdr3_aa: ASSLTGGRYTGELF; d_call: TRBD1; clone_size: .; cdr3_length: 14; v_call: TRBV27
cdr3_aa: ASSQTGLSNQPQH; d_call: .; clone_size: .; cdr3_length: 13; v_call: TRBV28
cdr3_aa: ASNIQGDTGELF; d_call: .; clone_size: once; cdr3_length: 12; v_call: TRBV28
cdr3_aa: ASCLRQGSEQY; d_call: TRBD1; clone_size: .; cdr3_length: 11; v_call: TRBV10-2
cdr3_aa: SVMDGNSPLH; d_call: .; clone_size: .; cdr3_length: 10; v_call: TRBV29-1
cdr3_aa: ASSGLDTQY; d_call: .; clone_size: .; cdr3_length: 9; v_call: TRBV28
cdr3_aa: ASSRNPENTEAF; d_call: .; clone_size: .; cdr3_length: 12; v_call: TRBV7-6
cdr3_aa: ASSPPGQGFYEQY; d_call: TRBD1; clone_size: .; cdr3_length: 13; v_call: TRBV18
cdr3_aa: ASSLAGETDTQY; d_call: .; clone_size: .; cdr3_length: 12; v_call: TRBV5-6
cdr3_aa: ASSVDGVGHYEQY; d_call: .; clone_size: .; cdr3_length: 13; v_call: TRBV9
cdr3_aa: ASSQTGPYYNEQF; d_call: TRBD1; clone_size: .; cdr3_length: 13; v_call: TRBV6-5
cdr3_aa: ASSLLELAGYTGELF; d_call: TRBD2; clone_size: .; cdr3_length: 15; v_call: TRBV28
cdr3_aa: AWIKTSGTRSILSTDTQY; d_call: TRBD2; clone_size: .; cdr3_length: 18; v_call: TRBV30
cdr3_aa: ASSLWQGGTGELF; d_call: .; clone_size: .; cdr3_length: 13; v_call: TRBV11-1